The 29 T cell receptor beta chains in this list originate from one sample, sequenced in a study of identifying expanded T cells in peripheral blood. The table came from immunoSEQ multiplex PCR; TCRdb's copy has only in-frame clones and leaves some out. The sample has 85,000 to 100,000 clones, 88% seen once; the top ten hold under 4.5%. The sequenced sample consisted of blood. These receptors were collected from a person aged 18 to 75 in good health.

This clone was recorded once. The chain carries TRBV7-9 and TRBJ2-1; 8 positions agree with TRBD1. Germline V gene data show CDR1 as SEHNR and CDR2 as FQNEAQ (reference sequence). Trimming at V came to 5 bases and at J to 7 bases, leaving 10 bases not matched to a gene. This CDR3 contains 15 residues. This CDR3 is CASSAGQVSLNEQFF. The CDR3 bases are TGTGCCAGCAGCGCGGGACAGGTTAGTTTAAATGAGCAGTTCTTC.

The chain employs TRBV21-1 and TRBJ1-1; the D call of TRBD1 is as the table states it, not checked on the DNA. TRBV21-1 is a pseudogene. The CDR3 extends over 16 amino acids. CDR3 nucleotides: TGTGCCAGCAGCAAAGTCGGAGACAGATTGAACACTGAAGCTTTCTTT. Translated: CASSKVGDRLNTEAFF.

Only one count was recorded for this clone. The rearrangement joins TRBV7-9 to TRBJ1-2; D may be TRBD1 (6 bases). Germline lookup yields CDR1 SEHNR and CDR2 FQNEAQ (reference sequence). The CDR3 sequence is 16 residues long. Trimming pared 3 bases from V and 0 bases from J, leaving 14 bases between. CDR3 residues: CASSFSGGRTNYGYTF. CDR3 coding DNA: TGTGCCAGCAGCTTTTCCGGGGGCCGGACTAACTATGGCTACACCTTC.

The chain employs TRBV4-2 and TRBJ1-1; 9 positions agree with TRBD1. Germline V gene data show CDR1 as LGHNA and CDR2 as YNFKEQ. The V segment lost 5 bases and the J segment 3 bases; nucleotides outside the gene matches: 7. The CDR3 runs 15 residues. CDR3 in DNA: TGTGCCAGCAGCTTTCAGACAGGGGGAGACACTGAAGCTTTCTTT. Amino acid sequence: CASSFQTGGDTEAFF.

This chain connects TRBV2 to TRBJ1-5; no firm D call. Germline V gene lookup returns CDR1 SNHLY and CDR2 FYNNEI. Deletions cut 11 bases from V and 7 bases from J, with 21 bases between. This CDR3 comprises 14 residues. The CDR3: CASHLGELGQPQHF. The CDR3 nucleotides are TGTGCCTCACATCTGGGTGAATTGGGCCAGCCCCAGCATTTT.

The chain couples TRBV9 to TRBJ2-7; TRBD1 agrees at 7 bases. Trimming removed 0 bases from V and 2 bases from J; junction bases left unmatched: 2. This CDR3 has 14 residues. The germline CDR1 and CDR2 sequences are SGDLS and YYNGEE. The CDR3 reads CASSVGTGPYEQYF. CDR3 coding DNA: TGTGCCAGCAGCGTAGGGACAGGACCCTACGAGCAGTACTTC.

The CDR3 DNA reads TGCGCCAGCAGCTTGGCTGGGGGGCGCACCGGGGAGCTGTTTTTT. Its translation is CASSLAGGRTGELFF. The V call is TRBV5-1, the J call TRBJ2-2; D tentatively reads TRBD1 or TRBD2 (6 bases each). V was pared by 0 bases and J by 4 bases, with 10 bases between. Germline V gives CDR1 SGHRS, CDR2 YFSETQ. The CDR3 is made up of 15 amino acids.

This clone was counted a few times. The chain is built from TRBV28 and TRBJ1-6; D gene uncertain. CDR1 is MDHEN and CDR2 is SYDVKM in the germline V gene. This CDR3 is built from 15 residues. V lost 8 bases and J 8 bases, leaving 19 bases between the germline ends. CDR3 sequence (DNA): TGTGCCAGCCGTAGGCACTCCTCACGGTATTCACCCCTCCACTTT. It translates to CASRRHSSRYSPLHF.

V is TRBV28 and J is TRBJ1-2, with TRBD1 matching over 7 bases. This CDR3 is built from 13 residues. Trimming cost V 10 bases and J 3 bases; bases outside gene matches: 8. CDR1 is MDHEN and CDR2 is SYDVKM in the germline V gene. CDR3 sequence: CATRVGQYYGYTF. The CDR3 DNA reads TGTGCCACCAGGGTGGGACAGTACTATGGCTACACCTTC.

This rearrangement joins TRBV29-1 to TRBJ1-6; maybe TRBD1 (6 bases). V was trimmed by 5 bases and J by 9 bases, leaving 14 bases between them. CDR3 size: 13 residues. Germline V lookup: CDR1 SQVTM, CDR2 ANQGSEA. The CDR3 spells CSVYTGLSSPLHF. CDR3 nucleotides: TGCAGCGTTTATACAGGGTTATCTTCACCCCTCCACTTT. Full variable domain (remainder filled in from reference TRBV29-1 and TRBJ1-6): SAVISQKPSRDICQRGTSLTIQCQVDSQVTMMFWYRQQPGQSLTLIATANQGSEATYESGFVIDKFPISRPNLTFSTLTVSNMSPEDSSIYLCSVYTGLSSPLHFGNGTRLTVT.

The V call is TRBV19, the J call TRBJ2-5, with 7 nucleotides matching TRBD2. V lost 3 bases to trimming and J lost 5 bases; unmatched junction nucleotides: 12. The germline gives CDR1 LNHDA, CDR2 SQIVND (reference sequence). There are 16 residues in the CDR3. As DNA, the CDR3 is TGTGCCAGTAGTATGAGTCGGGGAGGGGTGGAGGAGACCCAGTACTTC. Translating it yields CASSMSRGGVEETQYF.

The chain links TRBV29-1 to TRBJ2-7; D is ambiguous. From germline, CDR1 is SQVTM and CDR2 ANQGSEA. This CDR3 is 12 amino acids long. V was shortened by 2 bases and J by 7 bases, with 12 bases between the two germline ends. This chain's CDR3 is CSVERVSGEQYF. The DNA for the CDR3 is TGCAGCGTTGAACGGGTCTCGGGTGAGCAGTACTTC.

The chain is built from TRBV28 and TRBJ2-7; the match to TRBD1 covers 9 bases. Germline assignment: CDR1 MDHEN and CDR2 SYDVKM. V gave up 5 bases and J gave up 2 bases; unmatched junction bases: 13. The CDR3 contains 17 residues. In DNA, the CDR3 is TGTGCCAGCAGTCCTTTCGGTTTCCGGGACAGGGCCTACGAGCAGTACTTC. Residues: CASSPFGFRDRAYEQYF.

The V gene is TRBV19, the J gene TRBJ1-5, with TRBD1 matching 9 bases. J gave up 9 bases and V 4 bases, and 10 bases lay outside the gene matches. Germline CDR1 is LNHDA and CDR2 is SQIVND (reference sequence). This CDR3 spans 15 amino acids. The CDR3 region is CASSNTYRGQAPQHF. CDR3 nucleotides: TGTGCCAGTAGTAACACCTACAGGGGGCAGGCGCCCCAGCATTTT.

This clone was seen once. The chain links TRBV5-4 to TRBJ2-2; no clear D. Germline CDR1 SGHNT, CDR2 YYREEE (reference sequence). V was cut by 1 base and J by 1 base, with 8 bases left in between. The CDR3 loop spans 15 amino acids. This CDR3 is CASSLLVGNTGELFF. CDR3 sequence (DNA): TGTGCCAGCAGCTTGTTGGTAGGGAACACCGGGGAGCTGTTTTTT.

The CDR3 sequence is CATRQRETQYF. The CDR3 DNA sequence: TGTGCCACAAGACAAAGGGAGACCCAGTACTTC. The rearrangement links TRBV6-4 to TRBJ2-5; D gene unclear. This CDR3 has 11 amino acids. V was pared by 10 bases and J by 5 bases, with 11 bases between. CDR1 and CDR2 (germline): MRHNA, SNTAGT.

The table lists this clone with many counts. CDR3 sequence reads: CASSLRSVTGTPNDHYEQYF. CDR3 in DNA: TGTGCCAGCAGCTTAAGGAGTGTCACAGGGACACCAAACGACCACTACGAGCAGTACTTC. The chain uses TRBV7-3 and TRBJ2-7; D may be TRBD1 (6 bases). The CDR3 has 20 amino acids. Germline CDR1 and CDR2: SGHTA and FQGTGA. V lost 1 base to trimming and J lost 3 bases, with 28 bases between them.

The chain is built from TRBV7-3 and TRBJ1-6, with TRBD1 identical over 8 bases. The ends lost 5 bases at V and 9 bases at J; junction bases unmatched: 3. The V gene's germline CDR1 is SGHTA and CDR2 FQGTGA. The CDR3 loop spans 13 amino acids. CDR3 bases: TGTGCCAGCAGCCTAGACAGGGGTTCACCCCTCCACTTT. Translation gives CASSLDRGSPLHF.

The V and J genes are TRBV5-1 and TRBJ2-2; D unresolved. With 0 bases removed from V and 7 bases from J, the gap between germline ends came to 16 bases. The CDR3 contains 16 residues. Germline lookup yields CDR1 SGHRS and CDR2 YFSETQ. DNA for the CDR3: TGCGCCAGCAGCTTGGAGTGGGATTCCCCAATCGGGGAGCTGTTTTTT. Amino acid sequence: CASSLEWDSPIGELFF.

This clone was counted once. This chain connects TRBV2 to TRBJ2-2; D is perhaps TRBD1 or TRBD2 (5 bases each). Per germline, CDR1 SNHLY and CDR2 FYNNEI. Trimming took off 0 bases at V and 2 bases at J, with 10 bases between the two ends. CDR3 length equals 16 residues. The CDR3 bases are TGTGCCAGCAGTGAAGCGCGAGGGGTTAACACCGGGGAGCTGTTTTTT. Protein: CASSEARGVNTGELFF.

The chain joins TRBV7-6 to TRBJ2-5, with D unclear. V was shortened by 2 bases and J by 5 bases, with 12 bases between the two germline ends. The CDR3 runs to 14 residues. Germline-derived CDR1 and CDR2 are SGHVS and FNYEAQ. The CDR3: CASSLSVGSETQYF. CDR3 DNA sequence: TGTGCCAGCAGCTTAAGCGTGGGTTCGGAGACCCAGTACTTC.

V and J are TRBV7-2 and TRBJ2-5, with no clear D. With 5 bases removed from V and 4 bases from J, the gap between germline ends came to 14 bases. CDR3 length equals 14 residues. The germline gives CDR1 SGHTA, CDR2 FQGNSA. The DNA for the CDR3 is TGTGCCAGCAGCCTATCGGCCCTCGGAGAGACCCAGTACTTC. This encodes CASSLSALGETQYF.

This clone was recorded only once. The chain recombines TRBV27 with TRBJ2-5; no clear D gene. Germline loops: CDR1 MNHEY, CDR2 SMNVEV (reference sequence). This CDR3 comprises 16 residues. Trimming removed 4 bases at V and 5 bases at J, with 20 bases between. The CDR3 DNA reads as TGTGCCAGCAGTTCCCGGATGGATTCCATGGGGGAGACCCAGTACTTC. It encodes CASSSRMDSMGETQYF.

The chain is built from TRBV7-2 and TRBJ2-5; D is ambiguous. This CDR3 contains 16 residues. Germline V CDR1 and CDR2: SGHTA, FQGNSA. Between the trimmed V and J ends, which lost 4 bases and 5 bases, there was a span of 20 bases. CDR3 coding DNA: TGTGCCAGCAGCTATGCGGTGGGTCGACCGGGTGAGACCCAGTACTTC. Its protein is CASSYAVGRPGETQYF.

The chain recombines TRBV18 with TRBJ2-5; no firm D call. The V end lost 3 bases, the J end lost 2 bases, and 10 bases lay between the germline ends. This CDR3 comprises 14 residues. Germline-derived CDR1 and CDR2 are KGHSH and LQKENI. The CDR3 here is CASSPPGLQETQYF. CDR3 in DNA: TGTGCCAGCTCACCGCCCGGGCTTCAAGAGACCCAGTACTTC.

The chain is built from TRBV4-1 and TRBJ1-4, with TRBD1 matching 7 bases. Looked up from germline, CDR1 is MGHRA and CDR2 is YSYEKL. Trimming at V came to 1 base and at J to 7 bases, leaving 9 bases not matched to a gene. The CDR3 loop spans 16 amino acids. Here the CDR3 reads CASSQVIQGGGEKLFF. Written as DNA, the CDR3 is TGCGCCAGCAGCCAAGTGATCCAGGGGGGAGGTGAAAAACTGTTTTTT.

The chain links TRBV7-3 to TRBJ2-3; 8 nucleotides match TRBD2. Germline CDR1 reads SGHTA; CDR2 reads FQGTGA. Unmatched junction bases numbered 3, after V lost 4 bases and J lost 0 bases. CDR3 length: 15 amino acids. CDR3 residues: CASSSSSGSTDTQYF. In DNA form, the CDR3 reads TGTGCCAGCAGCTCTTCTAGCGGGAGCACAGATACGCAGTATTTT.

The chain links TRBV30 to TRBJ2-6; perhaps D is TRBD1 or TRBD2 (5 bases each). The germline CDR1 and CDR2 sequences are GTSNPN and SVGIG (reference sequence). V was shortened by 0 bases and J by 2 bases, with 5 bases between the two germline ends. The CDR3 totals 14 residues. CDR3 region: CAWSVGAGANVLTF. CDR3 nucleotides: TGTGCCTGGAGTGTGGGGGCTGGGGCCAACGTCCTGACTTTC.

The genes are TRBV27 and TRBJ1-3; D unclear. Germline V gene sequence: CDR1 MNHEY, CDR2 SMNVEV (reference sequence). Trimming pared 6 bases from V and 4 bases from J, leaving 10 bases between. The CDR3 covers 13 residues. The CDR3 region has the DNA TGTGCCAGCAGCCCCCGAGTCGGAAACACCATATATTTT. Its protein is CASSPRVGNTIYF.